A single sample is the source of the 29 T cell receptor beta chains below, sequenced in a study of cytomegalovirus exposure and HLA in healthy donors. 60 Vbeta and 13 Jbeta primers were used in PCR. Clones were read by immunoSEQ multiplex PCR, and TCRdb kept only the in-frame ones, dropping some. Of about 200,000 clones detected, 81% appear once; the ten largest clones hold more than 1.5%. The sequenced sample consisted of PBMCs. The source is a man aged 18 to 29 in good health and CMV-seronegative.

This clone was seen a single time. This chain uses TRBV7-2 with TRBJ1-1; weak D call: TRBD1 (6 bases). The CDR3 totals 14 residues. Germline loops: CDR1 SGHTA, CDR2 FQGNSA. V was pared by 0 bases and J by 4 bases, with 9 bases between. Here the CDR3 reads CASSLALGGTEAFF. The CDR3 region has the DNA TGTGCCAGCAGCTTAGCGTTAGGGGGCACTGAAGCTTTCTTT.

The V call is TRBV4-1, the J call TRBJ2-7, with TRBD1 matching 8 bases. The CDR3 has 16 residues. The V segment lost 0 bases and the J segment 1 base; nucleotides outside the gene matches: 5. The germline V gene encodes CDR1 MGHRA and CDR2 YSYEKL. The CDR3 region has the DNA TGCGCCAGCAGCCAAGAATCGGGACAGGAGTCCTACGAGCAGTACTTC. This sequence encodes CASSQESGQESYEQYF.

The chain uses TRBV18 and TRBJ1-1; D is perhaps TRBD1 (6 bases). Germline V gene lookup returns CDR1 KGHSH and CDR2 LQKENI. The CDR3 runs to 15 residues. Trimming stripped 5 bases from V and 2 bases from J, with 15 bases between. The chain's CDR3 is CASSGRQVKNTEAFF. CDR3 nucleotides: TGTGCCAGCTCAGGTCGACAGGTAAAAAACACTGAAGCTTTCTTT.

The chain carries TRBV4-2 and TRBJ2-7, with 8 nucleotides matching TRBD1. Germline trimming cut 1 base from V and 0 bases from J; bases unmatched to any gene: 8. CDR1 and CDR2 (germline): LGHNA, YNFKEQ. The CDR3 totals 17 residues. CDR3 DNA: TGTGCCAGCAGCCAAGGAACCGGGACAGGTATCTCCTACGAGCAGTACTTC. Its protein product is CASSQGTGTGISYEQYF.

This chain connects TRBV6-5 to TRBJ1-6, with D unclear. The CDR3 is made up of 15 amino acids. Trimming stripped 2 bases from V and 8 bases from J, with 13 bases between. Germline loops: CDR1 MNHEY, CDR2 SVGAGI. CDR3 amino acids: CASSYTSPTHSPLHF. As DNA, the CDR3 is TGTGCCAGCAGTTACACATCACCCACACATTCACCCCTCCACTTT.

The rearrangement joins TRBV29-1 to TRBJ2-3, with D possibly matching TRBD2 (7 bases). V lost 7 bases and J 4 bases, leaving 18 bases between the germline ends. Germline loops: CDR1 SQVTM, CDR2 ANQGSEA. This CDR3 contains 14 residues. CDR3 loop: CSAPRGQGPDTQYF. In DNA, the CDR3 is TGCAGCGCCCCGCGGGGGCAGGGCCCAGATACGCAGTATTTT.

In its sample, this clone was seen a few times. This sequence joins TRBV11-1 and TRBJ1-2; 11 nucleotides match TRBD1. Germline values: CDR1 SGHAT, CDR2 FQDESV (reference sequence). V was clipped by 5 bases and J by 7 bases; unmatched bases: 9. The CDR3 is made up of 15 amino acids. The CDR3, as DNA: TGTGCCAGCAGCCGGTCCGGGACAGGGGGGATTGGCTACACCTTC. Residues: CASSRSGTGGIGYTF.

The rearrangement links TRBV11-2 to TRBJ2-1; weak D call: TRBD2 (5 bases). CDR3 length: 13 amino acids. Germline CDR1 and CDR2: SGHAT and FQNNGV. Trimming removed 2 bases from V and 7 bases from J, with 9 bases in between. CDR3 sequence reads: CASSLNPGNEQFF. CDR3 DNA sequence: TGTGCCAGCAGCTTAAACCCGGGGAATGAGCAGTTCTTC.

The sample holds a few counts of this clone. V and J are TRBV4-2 and TRBJ2-7, with TRBD2 matching 12 bases. The germline V gene encodes CDR1 LGHNA and CDR2 YNFKEQ. Trimming removed 1 base from V and 9 bases from J; junction bases left unmatched: 13. CDR3 length: 17 amino acids. The CDR3 is CASSQANGGLAGSGQYF. CDR3 nucleotides: TGTGCCAGCAGCCAAGCCAATGGGGGACTAGCGGGTTCAGGGCAGTACTTC.

The rearrangement links TRBV6-4 to TRBJ1-3; unclear D gene. V was clipped by 7 bases and J by 11 bases, with 15 bases between them. The CDR3 is 12 residues long. Germline CDR1 reads MRHNA; CDR2 reads SNTAGT. This CDR3 is CASTMAVFPIYF. The CDR3 DNA reads TGTGCCAGCACCATGGCAGTTTTCCCCATATATTTT.

The chain has TRBV28 and TRBJ2-1; 11 nucleotides match TRBD2. Germline-derived CDR1 and CDR2 are MDHEN and SYDVKM. V trimming: 6 bases; J trimming: 2 bases; junction bases outside the gene matches: 6. The CDR3 has 16 amino acids. CDR3 amino acids: CASRPAGLAAYNEQFF. For the CDR3, the DNA is TGTGCCAGCAGACCCGCGGGACTAGCGGCCTACAATGAGCAGTTCTTC.

This clone was detected only a few times. The chain has TRBV2 and TRBJ2-7; D call uncertain. The V gene's germline CDR1 is SNHLY and CDR2 FYNNEI. V lost 2 bases and J lost 5, with 10 bases in between. The CDR3 sequence is 13 residues long. Here the CDR3 reads CASSEFPPNEQYF. In DNA, the CDR3 is TGTGCCAGCAGTGAATTCCCCCCAAACGAGCAGTACTTC.

Written as DNA, the CDR3 is TGTGCCAGCAGTGACTTCACCTTC. This codes for CASSDFTF. The chain couples TRBV6-1 to TRBJ1-2; D call uncertain. V lost 3 bases, J lost 13 bases, and 3 bases lay in between. Per the germline V gene, CDR1 is MNHNS and CDR2 is SASEGT. The CDR3 extends over 8 amino acids.

The chain links TRBV7-2 to TRBJ1-1; D gene uncertain. CDR3 length: 12 amino acids. Trimming removed 4 bases at V and 5 bases at J, with 8 bases between. Germline values: CDR1 SGHTA, CDR2 FQGNSA. The CDR3 DNA reads as TGTGCCAGCAGCTGGTGGGAGACTGAAGCTTTCTTT. Translating gives CASSWWETEAFF.

The gene calls are TRBV21-1 and TRBJ2-7; the table calls TRBD2, which could not be checked here. TRBV21-1 is an annotated pseudogene. CDR3 length: 19 amino acids. DNA of the CDR3: TGTGCCAGCAGCAACAGGGCTCAAGCGGGAGGTCCCTTCTCCTACGAGCAGTACTTC. It codes for CASSNRAQAGGPFSYEQYF.

CDR3 loop: CASTYHGENTGELFF. CDR3 nucleotide sequence: TGCGCCAGCACATATCACGGAGAGAACACCGGGGAGCTGTTTTTT. The chain combines TRBV5-1 with TRBJ2-2; D is ambiguous. The CDR3 covers 15 residues. V lost 6 bases and J lost 1, with 13 bases in between. Germline V gene sequence: CDR1 SGHRS, CDR2 YFSETQ.

The count of this clone is one. This CDR3 is also generated by other DNA sequences in the sample. The genes are TRBV11-2 and TRBJ2-1; TRBD2 aligns across 7 bases. This CDR3 is 15 amino acids long. CDR1 SGHAT and CDR2 FQNNGV come from the germline V gene. The V gene end was trimmed by 1 base and the J gene end by 0 bases; junction bases not matched to a gene: 0. The DNA of the CDR3 is TGTGCCAGCAGCTTAGCGGGAGGCTCCTACAATGAGCAGTTCTTC. Translation gives CASSLAGGSYNEQFF. The variable domain in full, with the rest retrieved from reference TRBV11-2 and TRBJ2-1, is EAGVAQSPRYKIIEKRQSVAFWCNPISGHATLYWYQQILGQGPKLLIQFQNNGVVDDSQLPKDRFSAERLKGVDSTLKIQPAKLEDSAVYLCASSLAGGSYNEQFFGPGTRLTVL.

This clone has more than one count but fewer than ten. This chain connects TRBV5-1 to TRBJ2-1; TRBD2 agrees at 8 bases. V shed 0 bases, J shed 5 bases, and the junction held 7 bases outside the gene matches. The CDR3 sequence is 16 residues long. Per germline, CDR1 SGHRS and CDR2 YFSETQ. Written as DNA, the CDR3 is TGCGCCAGCAGCTTGGCCAGCGGGAGTTTCAACAATGAGCAGTTCTTC. Its protein is CASSLASGSFNNEQFF. Complete variable domain (other parts from reference TRBV5-1 and TRBJ2-1): KAGVTQTPRYLIKTRGQQVTLSCSPISGHRSVSWYQQTPGQGLQFLFEYFSETQRNKGNFPGRFSGRQFSNSRSEMNVSTLELGDSALYLCASSLASGSFNNEQFFGPGTRLTVL.

V gene TRBV19 combines with J gene TRBJ1-1, with D unresolved. The CDR3 is made up of 12 amino acids. V gave up 1 base and J gave up 10 bases, with 10 bases separating them. CDR1 and CDR2 (germline): LNHDA, SQIVND (reference sequence). The CDR3, as DNA: TGTGCCAGTAGTATAGCGGCAGGTGGAGCTTTCTTT. Protein product: CASSIAAGGAFF.

This clone was recorded once. The J gene is TRBJ2-1, the V gene TRBV5-6; the D is unclear. CDR1 is SGHDT and CDR2 is YYEEEE in the germline V gene. The CDR3 is 13 residues long. The V end lost 0 bases, the J end lost 4 bases, and 5 bases lay between the germline ends. DNA for the CDR3: TGTGCCAGCAGCTTGGTGGCATACAATGAGCAGTTCTTC. It is translated as CASSLVAYNEQFF.

This chain joins TRBV9 and TRBJ2-7; TRBD2 matches at 9 bases. The CDR3 contains 15 residues. The J segment lost 6 bases and the V segment lost 0 bases, leaving 7 bases of the junction unmatched. Germline loops: CDR1 SGDLS, CDR2 YYNGEE. The CDR3 reads CASSVGGRAHSEQYF. As DNA, the CDR3 is TGTGCCAGCAGCGTAGGCGGGAGGGCCCATTCCGAGCAGTACTTC.

CDR3 in amino acids: CASSLDGVAYEQYF. In nucleotides, the CDR3 is TGCGCCAGCAGCTTGGACGGGGTCGCCTACGAGCAGTACTTC. This chain joins TRBV5-1 and TRBJ2-7; D possibly corresponds to TRBD2 (5 bases). The germline gives CDR1 SGHRS, CDR2 YFSETQ. V was shortened by 0 bases and J by 2 bases, with 9 bases between the two germline ends. The CDR3 extends over 14 amino acids.

This chain connects TRBV7-2 to TRBJ2-3; D uncertain. The germline V gene encodes CDR1 SGHTA and CDR2 FQGNSA. V was cut by 4 bases and J by 0 bases, with 8 bases left in between. The CDR3 totals 14 residues. In DNA form, the CDR3 reads TGTGCCAGCAGCTCTACTCATAGCACAGATACGCAGTATTTT. Translation: CASSSTHSTDTQYF.

Only one count was recorded for this clone. The chain is built from TRBV4-1 and TRBJ1-4; no reliable D call. Germline V gives CDR1 MGHRA, CDR2 YSYEKL. Deletions cut 0 bases from V and 13 bases from J, with 15 bases between. The CDR3 is 14 residues long. The CDR3 sequence: CASSQDLSVIRLFF. The CDR3 DNA follows: TGCGCCAGCAGCCAAGATCTCAGCGTCATCAGACTGTTTTTT.

The V gene is TRBV9, the J gene TRBJ2-5; D is undetermined. CDR1 SGDLS and CDR2 YYNGEE come from the germline V gene. The V end lost 0 bases, the J end lost 4 bases, and 7 bases lay between the germline ends. The CDR3 has 13 residues. Here the CDR3 reads CASSVENRETQYF. The CDR3 DNA reads as TGTGCCAGCAGCGTAGAGAACAGAGAGACCCAGTACTTC.

The chain has TRBV5-4 and TRBJ1-1; 9 bases align to TRBD1. CDR3 length: 16 residues. Per germline, CDR1 SGHNT and CDR2 YYREEE (reference sequence). J lost 2 bases, V lost 3 bases, and 8 bases had no gene match. The CDR3 DNA sequence: TGTGCCAGCAGCTCGGGACAGGGCATCATAAACACTGAAGCTTTCTTT. It yields the protein CASSSGQGIINTEAFF.

This chain joins TRBV4-3 and TRBJ1-4; D gene uncertain. The CDR3 spans 14 residues. V lost 3 bases, J lost 5 bases, and 10 bases lay in between. The germline V gene has CDR1 LGHNA and CDR2 YSLEER. DNA of the CDR3: TGCGCCAGCAGCCAGCCAGGATTAAATGAAAAACTGTTTTTT. This translates into CASSQPGLNEKLFF.

The chain carries TRBV4-3 and TRBJ2-3, with 7 bases identical to TRBD2. The length of the CDR3 is 16 residues. CDR1 and CDR2 from the germline V gene are LGHNA and YSLEER. The junction had 13 bases not matched to a gene; V was cut back by 3 bases and J by 7 bases. The CDR3, as DNA: TGCGCCAGCAGCCACAAACTAGCGAGCGGGTCGAATACGCAGTATTTT. Protein product: CASSHKLASGSNTQYF.

The chain carries TRBV15 and TRBJ2-5; 8 nucleotides agree with TRBD1. In germline, CDR1 is LNHNV, CDR2 YYDKDF (reference sequence). Trimming cost V 6 bases and J 5 bases; bases outside gene matches: 8. The CDR3 is made up of 14 amino acids. The CDR3 protein is CATSSGGGEETQYF. The CDR3 region has the DNA TGTGCCACCAGTTCAGGGGGCGGTGAGGAGACCCAGTACTTC.